This entry describes one TCR beta chain. Profiled with immunoSEQ multiplex PCR; TCRdb holds only in-frame clones, not every one. This repertoire shows fewer than 300,000 clones, around 84% found once; its top ten account for roughly 1.5%. The Seattle patients, enrolled during active infection, were followed longitudinally. The sample belongs to a study of blood T cell repertoires in COVID-19. On the study more broadly: The cDNA or gDNA used as material had been derived from T cells, B-cell-depleted T cells, or PBMCs.

Trimming cost V 3 bases and J 8 bases, with 11 bases left between them. The CDR3 length is 13 residues. CDR1 is KGHDR and CDR2 is SFDVKD in the germline V gene. This sequence joins TRBV24-1 and TRBJ2-3; D is perhaps TRBD1 (5 bases). The sample taken for sequencing was peripheral blood. This clonotype was sampled from a human donor with COVID-19, enrolled during active disease. The donor label of this sample is uncertain. CDR3 residues: CATSDPQGSTQYF. Here the CDR3 DNA reads TGTGCCACCAGTGATCCTCAGGGTAGTACGCAGTATTTT.